This entry concerns a single TCR beta chain. The target antigen is unknown. The source of the sample is a study of CXCR3-negative and CXCR3-positive naive CD8 T cells. Whole-study results and caveats: A higher hydrophobicity marked the TRB CDR3s of CXCR3-positive naive cells versus CXCR3-negative naive cells.

Every subset of CD8+ T cells was sorted in triplicate at some 310,000 cells each. The authors prepared UMI-labeled TRB cDNA libraries by 5' RACE. One entry per CDR3 protein, without DNA, is what TCRdb gives after re-calling the 5' RACE reads. The repertoire shows 85,000 to 130,000 distinct CDR3 sequences; the top ten hold roughly 0.38%. This CDR3 is built from 13 residues. The germline V gene encodes CDR1 ENHRY and CDR2 SYGVKD. Sequenced: naive CXCR3+ CD8+ T cells from blood. The subset denotes: CD45RO-CCR7+CD27+CD95- naive CD8+ T cells expressing CXCR3 (TNR3+). This clonotype was obtained from a human donor in good health. Some clones in this sample may be carry-over from other donors' samples. The chain combines TRBV10-3 with TRBJ2-7; TCRdb lists TRBD2, though no DNA is available to test this call. This CDR3 reads CATREVGTYEQYF.